This passage covers 12 T cell receptor beta chains from one sample sequenced in a study of chemoradiotherapy in HPV16-positive cancers. Only in-frame clones appear in the TCRdb table, and some are missing; sequencing was by immunoSEQ multiplex PCR. This sample has tens of thousands of clones; roughly nine tenths occur once, and the top ten carry about 3.5%. This specimen consisted of blood, obtained from a patient who underwent chemoradiotherapy. Receptor source: a human donor with HPV-associated anogenital cancer.

The chain links TRBV30 to TRBJ2-1; D is unclear. In germline, CDR1 is GTSNPN, CDR2 SVGIG (reference sequence). CDR3 length: 11 residues. Trimming removed 2 bases at V and 8 bases at J, with 7 bases between. This CDR3 is CAWSRQDEQFF. CDR3 DNA sequence: TGTGCCTGGAGTAGGCAGGATGAGCAGTTCTTC.

The CDR3 DNA is TGTGCCAGCAGCTTAGTGGCTAGCGGGAGGGGAAGAGATACGCAGTATTTT. Its translation is CASSLVASGRGRDTQYF. The genes are TRBV11-1 and TRBJ2-3, with 12 bases aligning to TRBD2. J lost 5 bases, V lost 1 base, and 7 bases had no gene match. The length of the CDR3 is 17 residues. Germline loops: CDR1 SGHAT, CDR2 FQDESV (reference sequence).

V and J are TRBV7-9 and TRBJ2-5, with D unclear. This CDR3 is 15 amino acids long. V shed 4 bases and J shed 5 bases, with 17 bases lying between them. Germline V CDR1 and CDR2: SEHNR, FQNEAQ (reference sequence). The CDR3 DNA follows: TGTGCCAGCAGCTCAACTTCCGGAGTAGTGGAGACCCAGTACTTC. It specifies CASSSTSGVVETQYF. The full variable domain, rest sourced from reference TRBV7-9 and TRBJ2-5, is DTGVSQNPRHKITKRGQNVTFRCDPISEHNRLYWYRQTLGQGPEFLTYFQNEAQLEKSRLLSDRFSAERPKGSFSTLEIQRTEQGDSAMYLCASSSTSGVVETQYFGPGTRLLVL.

The V gene is TRBV5-1, the J gene TRBJ1-2, with 8 bases lining up with TRBD1. Germline-derived CDR1 and CDR2 are SGHRS and YFSETQ. V lost 4 bases to trimming and J lost 5 bases; unmatched junction nucleotides: 13. This CDR3 comprises 16 residues. DNA of the CDR3: TGCGCCAGCAGCCACGGGACAGGTCGGAACCCTTATGGCTACACCTTC. Translation gives CASSHGTGRNPYGYTF.

This clone was observed a single time. The V and J genes are TRBV7-2 and TRBJ1-2; the D gene is possibly TRBD1 (5 bases). The CDR3 sequence is 14 residues long. Trimming removed 3 bases at V and 2 bases at J, with 10 bases between. CDR1 is SGHTA, CDR2 FQGNSA, per germline. CDR3 amino acids: CASSLNRGNYGYTF. CDR3 coding DNA: TGTGCCAGCAGCTTGAATCGGGGGAACTATGGCTACACCTTC. Complete variable domain (other parts from reference TRBV7-2 and TRBJ1-2): GAGVSQSPSNKVTEKGKDVELRCDPISGHTALYWYRQSLGQGLEFLIYFQGNSAPDKSGLPSDRFSAERTGGSVSTLTIQRTQQEDSAVYLCASSLNRGNYGYTFGSGTRLTVV.

The CDR3 reads CAWSGGTGSEAFF. CDR3 DNA: TGTGCCTGGAGTGGGGGCACAGGGTCTGAAGCTTTCTTT. This chain uses TRBV30 with TRBJ1-1; perhaps TRBD1 as D (6 bases). This CDR3 is 13 amino acids long. Germline V gives CDR1 GTSNPN, CDR2 SVGIG (reference sequence). The V gene lost 1 base and the J gene lost 6 bases, with 12 bases spanning the gap.

This chain uses TRBV7-2 with TRBJ1-2; D might be TRBD1 (5 bases). The CDR3 has 13 residues. Germline V gives CDR1 SGHTA, CDR2 FQGNSA. The V and J ends lost 4 bases and 8 bases respectively, with 14 bases between them. CDR3 region: CASSWRGISGYTF. In nucleotides, the CDR3 is TGTGCCAGCAGCTGGAGGGGAATTTCAGGCTACACCTTC.

V is TRBV7-2 and J is TRBJ2-5; 16 bases map to TRBD2. The CDR3 sequence is 19 residues long. Germline lookup yields CDR1 SGHTA and CDR2 FQGNSA. V dropped 5 bases and J dropped 7; count of bases not matched to a gene: 16. The CDR3 DNA follows: TGTGCCAGCAGCCTAGGGACCGGGACTAGCGGGAGGGCCAGCGTGACCCAGTACTTC. This codes for CASSLGTGTSGRASVTQYF.

This chain joins TRBV4-1 and TRBJ2-1; TRBD1 matches 11 bases. Germline trimming cut 4 bases from V and 7 bases from J; bases unmatched to any gene: 3. This CDR3 comprises 14 residues. Germline values: CDR1 MGHRA, CDR2 YSYEKL. The CDR3 DNA reads as TGCGCCAGCAGCCGGGACAGGGGGATGAATGAGCAGTTCTTC. This codes for CASSRDRGMNEQFF.

The chain couples TRBV10-3 to TRBJ2-1, with D perhaps matching TRBD1 (7 bases). The V end lost 10 bases, the J end lost 4 bases, and 14 bases lay between the germline ends. The length of the CDR3 is 13 residues. CDR1 is ENHRY and CDR2 is SYGVKD in the germline V gene. The CDR3 reads CATGGGEYNEQFF. CDR3 in DNA: TGTGCCACAGGAGGGGGCGAGTACAATGAGCAGTTCTTC.

The V call is TRBV7-2, the J call TRBJ2-7; possible D gene TRBD1, 5 bases. The V and J ends lost 1 base and 4 bases respectively, with 11 bases between them. In germline, CDR1 is SGHTA, CDR2 FQGNSA. The CDR3 contains 14 residues. The CDR3 loop is CASSLGQGLYEQYF. The DNA for the CDR3 is TGTGCCAGCAGCTTAGGCCAGGGCTTATACGAGCAGTACTTC.

The rearrangement uses TRBV7-2 and TRBJ2-7; 7 bases align to TRBD1. The CDR3 extends over 14 amino acids. V gave up 4 bases and J gave up 3 bases; unmatched junction bases: 6. CDR1 and CDR2 (germline): SGHTA, FQGNSA. DNA for the CDR3: TGTGCCAGCAGCTCAAGAAGGGGGCACTACGAGCAGTACTTC. The encoded protein is CASSSRRGHYEQYF.